The 32 T cell receptor beta chains given below trace back to one sample, sequenced in a study of T cells in Graves' hyperthyroidism and ophthalmopathy. The investigators amplified TCR beta CDR3 regions from RNA transcripts. First-round RT-PCR targeting the TCR CDR3 was performed with the HTBI primer set. TCRdb fed the multiplex PCR reads into MiXCR, producing one record per CDR3 protein. The sample contains around 600,000 distinct CDR3 sequences, 12% to 15% of which appear only once. The material sequenced was blood. These receptors were taken from a woman aged 18-29 years with Graves' ophthalmopathy.

This rearrangement joins TRBV27 to TRBJ1-6; 10 bases agree with TRBD1. Germline CDR1 reads MNHEY; CDR2 reads SMNVEV (reference sequence). Losses at the gene ends were 5 bases for V and 7 bases for J; bases not matched to a gene: 8. The CDR3 loop spans 16 amino acids. The CDR3 DNA reads TGTGCCAGCAGTCTCCGGGACAGGGGAACCAATTCACCCCTCCACTTT. Its protein product is CASSLRDRGTNSPLHF.

In its sample, this clonotype was seen many times. V gene TRBV7-8 combines with J gene TRBJ2-3; TRBD1 might be the D (7 bases). Trimming shortened V by 2 bases and J by 0 bases, and 15 bases separated the two germline ends. There are 17 residues in the CDR3. Germline CDR1 and CDR2: SGHVS and FQNEAQ. The CDR3 DNA is TGTGCCAGCAGCTTACGGTCGACAGGGACTAGCACAGATACGCAGTATTTT. Its translation: CASSLRSTGTSTDTQYF.

V is TRBV4-1 and J is TRBJ2-7; 9 nucleotides match TRBD2. The trim removed 0 bases at V and 3 bases at J, leaving 6 bases unmatched. CDR1 is MGHRA, CDR2 YSYEKL, per germline. The CDR3 loop spans 16 amino acids. The CDR3 coding sequence is TGCGCCAGCAGCCAAGATCGACTAGCGGACGGCTACGAGCAGTACTTC. It is translated as CASSQDRLADGYEQYF.

This clonotype was detected once. Given a much more abundant clone one base away, this may be a read error. The genes are TRBV6-5 and TRBJ1-5; 7 bases are a match to TRBD1. There are 15 residues in the CDR3. The germline gives CDR1 MNHEY, CDR2 SVGAGI. DNA of the CDR3: TGTGCCAGCAGTTACCAAGGGGGCGGCAATCAGCCCCGGCATTTT. Protein sequence: CASSYQGGGNQPRHF.

The chain recombines TRBV25-1 with TRBJ1-4; the D is unclear. V lost 3 bases to trimming and J lost 0 bases, with 5 bases between them. CDR1 MGHDK and CDR2 SYGVNS come from the germline V gene. The CDR3 has 14 amino acids. The CDR3 coding sequence is TGTGCCAGCAGTGACGGGGCAACTAATGAAAAACTGTTTTTT. Its protein is CASSDGATNEKLFF.

This rearrangement joins TRBV4-1 to TRBJ1-3; 7 positions match TRBD1. The CDR3 extends over 16 amino acids. V gave up 4 bases and J gave up 4 bases; unmatched junction bases: 10. The germline V gene encodes CDR1 MGHRA and CDR2 YSYEKL. CDR3: CASSRWGQSGGNTIYF. The CDR3 DNA reads as TGCGCCAGCAGCCGGTGGGGACAGTCGGGAGGAAACACCATATATTTT.

This clonotype was counted many times. The chain carries TRBV5-1 and TRBJ1-1; 7 bases align to TRBD1. The junction had 8 bases not matched to a gene; V was cut back by 4 bases and J by 5 bases. CDR1 and CDR2 (germline): SGHRS, YFSETQ. The CDR3 totals 14 residues. The CDR3 spells CASSITGEGTEAFF. DNA for the CDR3: TGCGCCAGCAGCATCACAGGGGAGGGTACTGAAGCTTTCTTT.

This clonotype was observed many times. V usage is TRBV28 and J usage is TRBJ1-1; D remains unclear. The germline V and J ends were trimmed by 6 bases and 0 bases, with 14 bases remaining between them. There are 15 residues in the CDR3. Germline V gene data show CDR1 as MDHEN and CDR2 as SYDVKM. In DNA form, the CDR3 reads TGTGCCAGCAGCGCCCAAAGATCCGTGAACACTGAAGCTTTCTTT. It codes for CASSAQRSVNTEAFF.

V is TRBV4-1 and J is TRBJ1-6; no reliable D call. With 5 bases removed from V and 7 bases from J, the gap between germline ends came to 12 bases. The CDR3 is made up of 14 amino acids. Germline V CDR1 and CDR2: MGHRA, YSYEKL. CDR3 in DNA: TGCGCCAGCAGCTTCCCCAAGGGAAATTCACCCCTCCACTTT. Its protein product is CASSFPKGNSPLHF.

A few counts support this clonotype. The gene calls are TRBV20-1 and TRBJ1-4; 10 bases agree with TRBD1. The germline gives CDR1 DFQATT, CDR2 SNEGSKA (reference sequence). Trimming removed 6 bases from V and 7 bases from J; junction bases left unmatched: 8. The CDR3 loop spans 14 amino acids. CDR3 nucleotide sequence: TGCAGTGCCCCCGGCGGACAGGGGGTTGAAAAACTGTTTTTT. It specifies CSAPGGQGVEKLFF.

This clonotype was observed at least ten times. The chain has TRBV5-1 and TRBJ2-3; the D gene is possibly TRBD2 (5 bases). Germline loops: CDR1 SGHRS, CDR2 YFSETQ. The CDR3 is 15 amino acids. The ends were cut back, 0 bases at V and 2 bases at J, with 10 bases in the middle. The DNA of the CDR3 is TGCGCCAGCAGCTTGGTAGCGCTACCCACAGATACGCAGTATTTT. It translates to CASSLVALPTDTQYF.

This chain connects TRBV24-1 to TRBJ2-2; 8 bases align to TRBD1. The junction had 14 bases not matched to a gene; V was cut back by 4 bases and J by 5 bases. This CDR3 spans 18 amino acids. Germline CDR1 KGHDR, CDR2 SFDVKD. CDR3 DNA sequence: TGTGCCACCAGTGACCCGAAGGACAGGGAAAGTTGGACCGGGGAGCTGTTTTTT. It specifies CATSDPKDRESWTGELFF.

CDR3: CSAAAGLAEGRREQYF. For the CDR3, the DNA is TGCAGTGCTGCCGCGGGGCTAGCGGAGGGACGTCGGGAGCAGTACTTC. This chain uses TRBV20-1 with TRBJ2-7, with 7 positions matching TRBD2. J was trimmed by 7 bases and V by 5 bases; bases with no gene match: 20. The CDR3 has 16 residues. Germline values: CDR1 DFQATT, CDR2 SNEGSKA (reference sequence).

This clonotype occurred a few times. The chain couples TRBV19 to TRBJ2-7, with D possibly being TRBD2 (5 bases). Germline V CDR1 and CDR2: LNHDA, SQIVND (reference sequence). Trimming took off 6 bases at V and 1 base at J, with 16 bases between the two ends. This CDR3 comprises 15 residues. In nucleotides, the CDR3 is TGTGCCAGTAGCCTCTATAGCGCCAGATCCTACGAGCAGTACTTC. This translates into CASSLYSARSYEQYF.

This clonotype has ten or more counts. J is TRBJ2-3 and V is TRBV6-4; D possibly corresponds to TRBD2 (5 bases). Germline V gives CDR1 MRHNA, CDR2 SNTAGT. The V end was cut by 2 bases, the J end by 1 base, with 10 bases between. CDR3 size: 15 residues. CDR3 sequence (DNA): TGTGCCAGCAGTGACGTAGCGTCAGGCACAGATACGCAGTATTTT. Translated, it gives CASSDVASGTDTQYF.

This clonotype occurred many times. This chain joins TRBV12-3 or TRBV12-4 and TRBJ2-7; TRBD2 matches at 14 bases. The CDR3 totals 17 residues. Germline trimming cut 1 base from V and 3 bases from J; bases unmatched to any gene: 5. The CDR3 DNA reads as TGTGCCAGCAGTTTAGGAGGGGGACTAGCGGGAGTCTACGAGCAGTACTTC. It specifies CASSLGGGLAGVYEQYF.

This clonotype occurred many times. The chain uses TRBV28 and TRBJ2-5; D is undetermined. The V end lost 4 bases, the J end lost 7 bases, and 40 bases lay between the germline ends. CDR3 length equals 22 residues. The germline CDR1 and CDR2 sequences are MDHEN and SYDVKM. The CDR3 DNA follows: TGTGCCAGCAGTTACCTATACGCGACAACCCGCCTCCCAAGAGAATTTTCGGGGACCCAGTACTTC. This encodes CASSYLYATTRLPREFSGTQYF.

The V call is TRBV6-5, the J call TRBJ1-2, with TRBD1 matching over 11 bases. The junction had 6 bases not matched to a gene; V was cut back by 4 bases and J by 2 bases. The V gene's germline CDR1 is MNHEY and CDR2 SVGAGI. CDR3 length: 16 amino acids. The DNA for the CDR3 is TGTGCCAGCAGTTCTCGGGACAGGGGGTTAAACTATGGCTACACCTTC. As protein: CASSSRDRGLNYGYTF.

The chain joins TRBV6-1 to TRBJ2-1; 12 bases match TRBD1. Losses at the gene ends were 7 bases for V and 9 bases for J; bases not matched to a gene: 7. Germline V lookup: CDR1 MNHNS, CDR2 SASEGT. The CDR3 sequence is 14 residues long. The CDR3 reads CASTTGQGAGEQFF. The DNA of the CDR3 is TGTGCCAGCACTACGGGACAGGGGGCAGGTGAGCAGTTCTTC.

In this sample, this clonotype turned up a few times. A much larger clone lies a single base off, so this may be a read error. The chain combines TRBV28 with TRBJ2-7; TRBD2 agrees at 10 bases. CDR1 MDHEN and CDR2 SYDVKM come from the germline V gene. Trimming at V came to 5 bases and at J to 1 base, leaving 5 bases not matched to a gene. This CDR3 region has 15 residues. This CDR3 reads CASSLGTSVSYEQYF. DNA for the CDR3: TGTGCCAGCAGTCTAGGGACTAGCGTGTCCTACGAGCAGTACTTC.

This clonotype occurred many times. The V call is TRBV7-6, the J call TRBJ1-1, with 11 bases matching TRBD1. The CDR3 has 14 residues. V lost 5 bases to trimming and J lost 4 bases; unmatched junction nucleotides: 3. CDR1 and CDR2 from the germline V gene are SGHVS and FNYEAQ. The CDR3 DNA follows: TGTGCCAGCAGCCACGGGACAGGGGGCACTGAAGCTTTCTTT. As protein: CASSHGTGGTEAFF.

This clonotype showed up many times. The chain has TRBV3-1 and TRBJ1-5, with unresolved D. The CDR3 contains 13 residues. Germline loops: CDR1 LGHDT, CDR2 YNNKEL (reference sequence). Trimming removed 4 bases at V and 10 bases at J, with 14 bases between. The CDR3 DNA follows: TGTGCCAGCAGCCTGGACGAGAGCGGACCCCAGCATTTT. This translates into CASSLDESGPQHF.

This sequence joins TRBV7-3 and TRBJ2-1; maybe TRBD2 (5 bases). Per the germline V gene, CDR1 is SGHTA and CDR2 is FQGTGA. Trimming removed 5 bases from V and 9 bases from J, with 14 bases in between. The CDR3 totals 13 residues. This chain's CDR3 is CASSPTSGGEQFF. DNA for the CDR3: TGTGCCAGCAGCCCCACCAGCGGTGGTGAGCAGTTCTTC.

Many counts were recorded for this clonotype. The genes are TRBV28 and TRBJ2-7; D possibly uses TRBD1 or TRBD2 (5 bases each). Germline CDR1 is MDHEN and CDR2 is SYDVKM. The CDR3 covers 12 residues. V lost 6 bases and J lost 4, with 10 bases in between. CDR3 region: CASSQGPYEQYF. For the CDR3, the DNA is TGTGCCAGCAGCCAGGGACCTTACGAGCAGTACTTC.

With respect to this clonotype: A junction boundary mismatches the germline segment, possibly from a read error. This chain links TRBV13 with TRBJ1-5; tentative D call: TRBD1 (5 bases). In germline, CDR1 is PRHDT, CDR2 FYEKMQ (reference sequence). CDR3 length: 15 amino acids. Here the CDR3 reads CASSVGTGWGQPQHF. As DNA, the CDR3 is TGTGCCAGCAGCGTAGGCACAGGCTGGGGTCAGCCCCAGCATTTT.

This clonotype was seen a handful of times. The V gene is TRBV13, the J gene TRBJ2-1, with a possible D match to TRBD1 (5 bases). V lost 5 bases and J 0 bases, leaving 11 bases between the germline ends. The CDR3 has 15 amino acids. Germline values: CDR1 PRHDT, CDR2 FYEKMQ (reference sequence). The CDR3 loop reads CASSPAGHSYNEQFF. DNA of the CDR3: TGTGCCAGCAGCCCGGCAGGGCACTCCTACAATGAGCAGTTCTTC.

This clonotype has a count of ten or more. V gene TRBV28 combines with J gene TRBJ1-5, with 11 bases aligning to TRBD1. From germline, CDR1 is MDHEN and CDR2 SYDVKM. Trimming removed 6 bases from V and 3 bases from J; junction bases left unmatched: 4. The CDR3 loop spans 15 amino acids. The CDR3 is CASRQDRGLNQPQHF. The DNA of the CDR3 is TGTGCCAGCAGACAGGACAGGGGGCTCAATCAGCCCCAGCATTTT.

V gene TRBV19 combines with J gene TRBJ2-2, with D perhaps TRBD2 (5 bases). Deletions cut 0 bases from V and 5 bases from J, with 13 bases between. This CDR3 contains 16 residues. Germline assignment: CDR1 LNHDA and CDR2 SQIVND (reference sequence). This CDR3 is CASSIDLGQRTGELFF. For the CDR3, the DNA is TGTGCCAGTAGTATAGATCTCGGCCAGCGGACCGGGGAGCTGTTTTTT.

Ten or more counts support this clonotype. The V gene is TRBV11-3, the J gene TRBJ1-3; D gene ambiguous. Trimming removed 1 base at V and 2 bases at J, with 9 bases between. The CDR3 spans 15 residues. Per germline, CDR1 SGHNT and CDR2 YENEEA. In DNA, the CDR3 is TGTGCCAGCAGCTTAGGTGGCAGAACTGGAAACACCATATATTTT. It translates to CASSLGGRTGNTIYF.

This clonotype was seen only a few times. J is TRBJ2-7 and V is TRBV20-1, with 13 nucleotides matching TRBD2. In germline, CDR1 is DFQATT, CDR2 SNEGSKA (reference sequence). The ends lost 8 bases at V and 4 bases at J; junction bases unmatched: 14. The CDR3 is 16 residues long. CDR3 in DNA: TGCAGTTCCACCGGGACTAGCGGGATTCAGGGGTACGAGCAGTACTTC. Residues: CSSTGTSGIQGYEQYF.

This clonotype came up a few times. The J gene is TRBJ1-2, the V gene TRBV4-1; a possible D gene is TRBD1 (6 bases). The V gene's germline CDR1 is MGHRA and CDR2 YSYEKL. V was trimmed by 3 bases and J by 7 bases, leaving 12 bases between them. The CDR3 runs to 13 residues. CDR3 residues: CASSHRTASGYTF. The CDR3 nucleotides are TGCGCCAGCAGCCACAGGACAGCCTCTGGCTACACCTTC.

The J gene is TRBJ1-3, the V gene TRBV7-9; weak D call: TRBD1 (6 bases). Trimming cost V 5 bases and J 0 bases, with 11 bases left between them. Germline V gives CDR1 SEHNR, CDR2 FQNEAQ (reference sequence). There are 15 residues in the CDR3. Written as DNA, the CDR3 is TGTGCCAGCAGCCGAGGACAGAACTCTGGAAACACCATATATTTT. It yields the protein CASSRGQNSGNTIYF. The full variable domain, in which reference TRBV7-9 and TRBJ1-3 provide the parts outside the CDR3, is DTGVSQNPRHKITKRGQNVTFRCDPISEHNRLYWYRQTLGQGPEFLTYFQNEAQLEKSRLLSDRFSAERPKGSFSTLEIQRTEQGDSAMYLCASSRGQNSGNTIYFGEGSWLTVV.